This record looks at one TCR beta chain sequence and its context. Its cognate antigen is unknown. Unique molecular identifiers were incorporated when the TCRbeta library was constructed. TCRdb re-analysed the PCR reads in MiXCR, keeping a single row per CDR3 protein. The sample lists roughly 400,000 distinct CDR3 sequences, roughly two fifths seen once, with roughly a quarter in the top ten. Trimming pared 0 bases from V and 6 bases from J, leaving 15 bases between. CDR1 SGHTA and CDR2 FQGNSA come from the germline V gene. This CDR3 contains 15 residues. This record belongs to a study of T-cell reconstitution after alpha-beta-depleted transplantation in children. The study's findings and limits: When one year had passed after transplant, most T-cell counts and diversity came from newly produced T cells. In patients about two months after transplant, alpha-beta T cells reportedly arose from several hundred expanded graft clones.

The clonotype originates from a girl between 2 and 10 years old with aplastic anemia, due to receive a stem cell transplant. The chain couples TRBV7-2 to TRBJ2-7; possibly TRBD2 for D (5 bases). The material sequenced was PBMCs, taken before TCRalphabeta/CD19-depleted stem cell transplant. The CDR3, as DNA: TGTGCCAGCAGCTTAGCGGGCGGCCCTGGAGGCGAGCAGTACTTC. Its translation: CASSLAGGPGGEQYF.